This T cell receptor beta chain originates from a study of CD8 T cells in Susac syndrome. From blood CD8+ and CD4+ T cells, TCR beta sequences were generated. The study used treatment-naive patients who had stable or active relapsing-remitting disease as multiple sclerosis controls. In contrast to the negatively isolated CD8+ and CD4+ T cells, TEMRA cells were FACS-enriched. This clonotype has just a few counts. cDNA came from approximately 0.5 to 1 ug RNA primed by random hexamers. Amplification of the TCR beta CDR3 was carried out by immunoSEQ multiplex PCR, which spanned a total of 54 Vbeta and 13 Jbeta segments. TCRdb re-derived calls from the immunoSEQ multiplex PCR reads in MiXCR, one entry per CDR3 protein. The table shows under 150,000 distinct CDR3 sequences, with 80% to 85% occurring only once. The sample taken for sequencing was CD8+ T cells from PBMCs. This TCR derives from a human donor with multiple sclerosis.

CDR3: CASRTGKVDEQYF. The CDR3 coding sequence is TGTGCCAGCAGGACAGGGAAAGTCGACGAGCAGTACTTC. The chain is built from TRBV6-1 and TRBJ2-7, with TRBD1 matching 7 bases. CDR1 and CDR2 from the germline V gene are MNHNS and SASEGT. This CDR3 region has 13 residues. J lost 5 bases, V lost 6 bases, and 7 bases had no gene match.